Detailed here is one T cell receptor (beta chain). Its binding antigen is unknown. No quality values exist for individual bases; no much larger clone is one base distant. This sample was taken from a study of T cell responses to AZD1222 COVID-19 vaccine (dated by TCRdb to 2020 to 2022). Context from the whole study: A total of just over 230 trial participants underwent TCR sequencing, of whom about 200 had received two doses of AZD1222 and approximately 26 had received two doses of the MenACWY control vaccine. Trial participants were enrolled into age subgroups of 18-55, 56-69 and 70-plus years, which contained approximately 150, 28 and 58 TCR-sequenced participants, respectively.

Broad study findings and their caveats: In the small 56-69-year group, the increase in depth fell short of significance, most likely because of low power. Spike-specific TCR breadth and depth rose significantly after two AZD1222 doses compared with day 0 and with MenACWY recipients. The whole spike protein was spanned by vaccine-associated CD4 TCRs, and dominant responses were seen in regions 160-218 and 743-854. Because no day 14 peak-response samples were available, repertoires were characterized only after the peak T cell response. Conclusions about previously exposed vaccinees are limited because only six or seven AZD1222 recipients were SARS-CoV-2 seropositive at baseline. Participants were mostly white British, with more females than males. The authors suggested clonal diversity may have been underestimated. Epitopes outside the regions mutated in the B.1.351 and B.1.1.7 variants were reportedly recognized by nearly half of the unique spike-specific TCRs.

The CDR3 regions of human TCRbeta chains were analyzed by immunosequencing. Per the original workflow: Repertoire TCRs were matched against a reference library of SARS-CoV-2-specific TCRs generated with the MIRA antigen-specificity platform. Breadth was defined as the fraction of unique TCRs that were SARS-CoV-2-associated. Depth was defined as the fraction of total T cells that were SARS-CoV-2-associated. Using the MIRA data, each spike-specific TCR was assigned both to the spike region to which the TCR was reactive and to a CD4 or CD8 class. Log10-transformed breadth and depth values were compared by one-way ANOVA with Sidak's multiple comparisons tests. The table was pulled from immuneACCESS by TCRdb, which kept in-frame rearrangements only. Such tables lose some clones; where checked, under half of the loss comes from unresolved V genes, and the rest has no known cause. V, J and clone size are taken as reported in that table, and D and trimming were inferred from the DNA itself. The sample table holds more than 150,000 clones, of which 88% were seen once. The ten largest make up more than 6.5% of the sample.

What this sample's time point label stands for: sample from adult after SARS-CoV-2 infection, after symptom onset. A couple of convalescent COVID-19 patients, sampled after symptom onset from adults with prior SARS-CoV-2 infection, were also TCR-sequenced for comparison. This receptor was identified in an adult who had recovered from COVID-19. This specimen consisted of peripheral blood, obtained after recovery from COVID-19.

Read as DNA, the sequence is TGTGCCAGCAGCTTAGGGCGAATAGGGGGAGGGCCCCCCTACGAGCAGTACTTC. This sequence encodes CASSLGRIGGGPPYEQYF. The sequence joins TRBV7-8 to TRBJ2-7, and perhaps TRBD2 as D gene, on 7 matching bases. CDR3 length: 18 amino acids, cysteine to phenylalanine. Kept here is only the CDR3 DNA, which spans 54 bases and is read in frame from base 1. V gives up 1 base and J gives up 2 bases, and the segment between their germline ends measures 21 bases. Per the germline V gene, SGHVS is the CDR1 and FQNEAQ is the CDR2.